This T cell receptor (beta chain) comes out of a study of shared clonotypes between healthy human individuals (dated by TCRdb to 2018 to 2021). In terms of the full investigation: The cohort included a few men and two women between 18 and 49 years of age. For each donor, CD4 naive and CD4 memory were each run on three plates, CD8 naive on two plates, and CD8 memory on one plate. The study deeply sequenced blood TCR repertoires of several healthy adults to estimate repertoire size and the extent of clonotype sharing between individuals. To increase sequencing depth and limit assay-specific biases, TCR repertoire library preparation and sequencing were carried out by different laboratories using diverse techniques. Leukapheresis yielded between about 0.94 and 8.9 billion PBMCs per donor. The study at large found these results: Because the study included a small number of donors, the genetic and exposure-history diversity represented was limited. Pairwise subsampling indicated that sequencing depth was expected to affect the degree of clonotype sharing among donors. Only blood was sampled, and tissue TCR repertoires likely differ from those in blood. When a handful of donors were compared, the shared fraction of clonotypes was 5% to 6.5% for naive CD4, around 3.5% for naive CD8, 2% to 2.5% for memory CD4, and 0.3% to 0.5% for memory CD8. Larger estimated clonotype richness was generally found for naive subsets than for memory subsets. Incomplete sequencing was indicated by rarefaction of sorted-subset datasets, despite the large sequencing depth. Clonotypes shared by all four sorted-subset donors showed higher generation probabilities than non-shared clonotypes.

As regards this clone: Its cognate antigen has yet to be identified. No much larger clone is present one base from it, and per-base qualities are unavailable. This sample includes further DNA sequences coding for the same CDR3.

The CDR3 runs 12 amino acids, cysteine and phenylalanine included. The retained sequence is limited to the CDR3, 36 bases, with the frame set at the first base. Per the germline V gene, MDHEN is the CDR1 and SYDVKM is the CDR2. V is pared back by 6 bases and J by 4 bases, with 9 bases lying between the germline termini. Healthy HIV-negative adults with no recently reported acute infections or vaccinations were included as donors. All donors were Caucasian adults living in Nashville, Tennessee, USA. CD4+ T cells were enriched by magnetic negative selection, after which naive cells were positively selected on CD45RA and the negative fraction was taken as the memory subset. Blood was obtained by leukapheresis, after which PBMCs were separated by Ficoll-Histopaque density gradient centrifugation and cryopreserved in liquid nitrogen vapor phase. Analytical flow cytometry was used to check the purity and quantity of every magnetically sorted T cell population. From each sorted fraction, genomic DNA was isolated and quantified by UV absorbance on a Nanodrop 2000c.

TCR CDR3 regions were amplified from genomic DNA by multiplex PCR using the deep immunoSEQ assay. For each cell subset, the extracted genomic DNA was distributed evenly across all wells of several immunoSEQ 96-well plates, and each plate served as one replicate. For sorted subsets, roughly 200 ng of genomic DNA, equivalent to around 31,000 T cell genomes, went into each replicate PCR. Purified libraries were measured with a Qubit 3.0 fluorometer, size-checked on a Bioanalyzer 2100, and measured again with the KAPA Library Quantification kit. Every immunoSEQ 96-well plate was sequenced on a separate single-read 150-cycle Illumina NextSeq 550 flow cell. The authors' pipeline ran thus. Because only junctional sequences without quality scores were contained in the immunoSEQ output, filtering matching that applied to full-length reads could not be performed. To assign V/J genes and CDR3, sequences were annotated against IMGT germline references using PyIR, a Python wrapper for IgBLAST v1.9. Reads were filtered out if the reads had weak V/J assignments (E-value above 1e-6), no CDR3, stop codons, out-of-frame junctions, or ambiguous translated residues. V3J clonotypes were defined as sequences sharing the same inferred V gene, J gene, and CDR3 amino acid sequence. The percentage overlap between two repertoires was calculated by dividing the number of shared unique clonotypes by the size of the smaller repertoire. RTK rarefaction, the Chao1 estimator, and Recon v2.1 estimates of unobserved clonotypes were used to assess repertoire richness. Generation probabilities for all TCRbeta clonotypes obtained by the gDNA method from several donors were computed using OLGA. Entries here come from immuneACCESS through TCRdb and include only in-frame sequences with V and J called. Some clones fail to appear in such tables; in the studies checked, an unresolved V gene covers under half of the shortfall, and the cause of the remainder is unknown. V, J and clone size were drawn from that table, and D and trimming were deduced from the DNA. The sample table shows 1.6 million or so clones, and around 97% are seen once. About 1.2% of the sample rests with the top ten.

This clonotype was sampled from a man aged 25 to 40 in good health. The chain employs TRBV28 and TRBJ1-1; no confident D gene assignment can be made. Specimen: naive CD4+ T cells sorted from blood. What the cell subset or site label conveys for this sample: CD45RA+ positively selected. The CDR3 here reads CASSLSGTEAFF. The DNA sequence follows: TGTGCCAGCAGCCTAAGTGGCACTGAAGCTTTCTTT.